A selection of T cell receptor beta chains follows, all from one sample in a study of T-cell reconstitution after alpha-beta-depleted transplantation in children. Each CDR3 protein is one row after TCRdb ran MiXCR on the PCR reads. The data hold 45,000 to 55,000 distinct CDR3 sequences, with about 5.7% observed a single time. Source: PBMCs, mostly from graft donor cells, taken 60 days after TCRalphabeta/CD19-depleted stem cell transplant. The receptors were sampled from a female patient between 2 and 10 years old who had a stem cell transplant for aplastic anemia, so the T cells may come from the graft donor. Each CDR3 is given with its conserved first and last residue. A row's size may be missing; if present it is once, few, many or a size class.

clone_size,v_call,j_call,cdr3_length,cdr3_aa
many,TRBV3-1,TRBJ2-5,15,CASSRLAGGRETQYF
many,TRBV6-5,TRBJ1-2,13,CASSYRANYGYTF
many,TRBV20-1,TRBJ1-5,12,CSAGTGNQPQHF
many,TRBV6-4,TRBJ2-1,15,CASSRDRLSHNEQFF
many,TRBV10-3,TRBJ2-7,14,CAISVTGARIEQYF
many,TRBV6-2/TRBV6-3,TRBJ2-1,14,CASSFDGSHNEQFF
many,TRBV20-1,TRBJ2-7,13,CSAPARESYEQYF
many,TRBV10-3,TRBJ1-1,14,CAISEGQLNTEAFF
many,TRBV5-1,TRBJ2-2,15,CASSLGRGRTGELFF
many,TRBV29-1,TRBJ2-5,12,CSAGSPPETQYF
few,TRBV28,TRBJ2-3,16,CASTKRLAGGTDTQYF
many,TRBV12-3/TRBV12-4,TRBJ2-5,14,CASSSSSSQETQYF
many,TRBV5-1,TRBJ2-5,13,CASSAGLQETQYF
-,TRBV18,TRBJ2-1,17,CASSPTSGGGSYNEQFF
many,TRBV19,TRBJ2-1,15,CASTVAGSSYNEQFF
many,TRBV18,TRBJ2-1,13,CASSPQGGNEQFF
many,TRBV19,TRBJ1-5,15,CASSDPGRPSGPQHF
-,TRBV5-4,TRBJ2-7,16,CASSLITGSLRGEQYF
many,TRBV5-1,TRBJ2-3,13,CASGGLSTDTQYF
many,TRBV12-3/TRBV12-4,TRBJ2-5,11,CASSPRETQYF
many,TRBV15,TRBJ2-7,16,CATGDRAGTRRYEQYF
-,TRBV3-1,TRBJ1-2,14,CASSQVQGANGYTF
many,TRBV4-3,TRBJ2-3,16,CASSQSGGRSGDTQYF
many,TRBV6-6,TRBJ1-1,14,CASSYSDRNTEAFF
many,TRBV6-2/TRBV6-3,TRBJ1-6,15,CASSYPLPHRSPLHF
many,TRBV1,TRBJ2-2,14,CTSSQLRNSGELFF
many,TRBV20-1,TRBJ1-5,16,CSARMAPLYSNQPQHF
many,TRBV5-1,TRBJ1-2,15,CASSLPGTGGYGYTF
many,TRBV20-1,TRBJ2-3,15,CSAPPWGSSTDTQYF
many,TRBV20-1,TRBJ2-1,17,CSARVPLGQGSYNEQFF
few,TRBV5-8,TRBJ2-3,16,CASSFLAGGDTDTQYF
many,TRBV2,TRBJ2-3,14,CASRVAGFTDTQYF
many,TRBV12-3/TRBV12-4,TRBJ2-1,19,CASSFGRELLFGSYNEQFF
many,TRBV4-3,TRBJ1-4,12,CASSQGRQKLFF
many,TRBV20-1,TRBJ2-5,14,CSARVRGRRETQYF
many,TRBV5-5,TRBJ2-3,19,CASSLNFVTAGRSTDTQYF
medium-sized,TRBV4-3,TRBJ1-4,16,CASSQAPGGRNEKLFF
many,TRBV12-3/TRBV12-4,TRBJ2-3,17,CASSPYSTWGSTDTQYF
-,TRBV5-6,TRBJ2-2,15,CASSLDFFNTGELFF
many,TRBV28,TRBJ2-7,13,CASASGSSYEQYF
many,TRBV18,TRBJ2-3,12,CASSLDRDTQYF
many,TRBV10-3,TRBJ2-1,15,CAISTAGKDGHEQFF
many,TRBV18,TRBJ2-7,16,CASSPQGPGAGGEQYF
-,TRBV28,TRBJ2-3,14,CASSTSGWGDTQYF
few,TRBV2,TRBJ2-1,16,CASVALWDRVYNEQFF
many,TRBV7-9,TRBJ2-2,14,CASGRDSNTGELFF
-,TRBV3-1,TRBJ2-3,16,CASSLRQVWSTDTQYF
many,TRBV7-9,TRBJ1-2,15,CASTTTDRGGYGYTF
few,TRBV3-1,TRBJ2-5,16,CASSRGGAGTRETQYF
many,TRBV15,TRBJ2-5,16,CATSRAQVAQQETQYF
many,TRBV5-1,TRBJ2-3,15,CASSTGTSRTYTQYF